This is a list of T cell receptor beta chains from one sample in a study of T cell repertoires in ileal Crohn's disease. Repertoires were generated with immunoSEQ multiplex PCR, while TCRdb's copy carries only in-frame clones and drops some. The sample consists of about 12,000 clones, about 77% of them appearing once. Sequenced sample: ileal tissue. These receptors all come from an adult with Crohn's disease. CDR3s include the opening cysteine and the closing phenylalanine or tryptophan. The D gene is left open where the match is weak. Not every row has a clone size; where given, it reads once, few, many or a size class.

TRBJ1-2 - TRBV6-1 14 - TGTGCCACCGATCCTACAGGGACCCTCTATGGCTACACCTTC CATDPTGTLYGYTF
TRBJ2-7 - TRBV15 15 TRBD2 TGTGCCACCAGCAGAGTGGCTAGCGGGAACCACGAGCAGTACTTC CATSRVASGNHEQYF
TRBJ1-2 - TRBV2 13 TRBD1 TGTGCCAGCAAGGACAGGGGCCTCTATGGCTACACCTTC CASKDRGLYGYTF
TRBJ1-5 few TRBV19 13 - TGTGCCACCGGACAGCAGAAAAATCAGCCCCAGCATTTT CATGQQKNQPQHF
TRBJ2-7 - TRBV2 15 TRBD2 TGTGCCAGCAGAGAGGGACTAGCGGGAGTCTACGAGCAGTACTTC CASREGLAGVYEQYF
TRBJ2-1 - TRBV5-6 15 - TGTGCCAGCAGCTTGGAACAGCGGCCCTACAATGAGCAGTTCTTC CASSLEQRPYNEQFF
TRBJ2-7 - TRBV6-5 14 TRBD1 TGTGCCAGCAGTTCCCGGACAGGGTCCTACGAGCAGTACTTC CASSSRTGSYEQYF
TRBJ2-2 - TRBV7-3 18 TRBD2 TGTGCCAGCAGCCCTACGGCTAGCGGGAGGCCGGGGGGCGGGGAGCTGTTTTTT CASSPTASGRPGGGELFF
TRBJ2-2 - TRBV11-2 15 - TGTGCCAGCAGCTGCAGGGGCTGGGACACCGGGGAGCTGTTTTTT CASSCRGWDTGELFF
TRBJ2-1 - TRBV4-2 15 TRBD2 TGTGCCAGCAGCCAAGATAGCGGGGGGTACAATGAGCAGTTCTTC CASSQDSGGYNEQFF
TRBJ1-1 - TRBV30 12 TRBD1 TGTGCCTGGGGACAGGGAGGCACTGAAGCTTTCTTT CAWGQGGTEAFF
TRBJ2-3 - TRBV29-1 15 - TGCAGCGTTGAAGCATCGGACAGTCTTGGGAATACGCAGTATTTT CSVEASDSLGNTQYF
TRBJ1-2 few TRBV10-2 12 TRBD1 TGCGCCAGCAGGGCTGACAGGGGAAGGTACACCTTC CASRADRGRYTF
TRBJ2-7 - TRBV27 14 - TGTGCCAGCAGTTTATGGCCAGGGGAATACGAGCAGTACTTC CASSLWPGEYEQYF
TRBJ2-1 - TRBV7-3 16 - TGTGCCAGCAGCCCTATGGGGCTCTCTGTCAGTGGTGAGCAGTTCTTC CASSPMGLSVSGEQFF
TRBJ2-2 - TRBV9 16 - TGTGCCAGCAGCGTAGGGGTGGGAGGGGGCACCGGGGAGCTGTTTTTT CASSVGVGGGTGELFF
TRBJ1-3 - TRBV10-2 13 - TGCGCCAGCAGCAGATTCTCTGGAAACACCATATATTTT CASSRFSGNTIYF
TRBJ2-1 few TRBV10-3 12 TRBD2 TGTGCCATCAGTGAGACGGGGGGTGAGCAGTTCTTC CAISETGGEQFF
TRBJ2-3 - TRBV18 15 TRBD2 TGTGCCAGCTCACCACGGACTAGCGGGTCAGATACGCAGTATTTT CASSPRTSGSDTQYF
TRBJ2-2 - TRBV5-1 15 TRBD2 TGCGCCAGCAGCTCCACTAGCGGGAGGAGCGGGGAGCTGTTTTTT CASSSTSGRSGELFF
TRBJ1-1 few TRBV7-3 13 - TGTGCCAGCAGCTTAACGGGGCAGACCAAGGCTTTCTTT CASSLTGQTKAFF
TRBJ2-5 few TRBV5-1 15 - TGCGCCAGCAGCTTGGGTGGACAGTTACAAGAGACCCAGTACTTC CASSLGGQLQETQYF
TRBJ2-3 - TRBV10-3 15 TRBD2 TGTGCCATCAGAAGGAGCGGGGCCCCCACAGATACGCAGTATTTT CAIRRSGAPTDTQYF
TRBJ1-2 - TRBV2 13 - TGTGCCAGCACCTTAGACAGTCCGAACCCCTACACCTTC CASTLDSPNPYTF
TRBJ2-3 - TRBV11-2 14 - TGTGCCAGCAGCGCCCAGAGGCTGCGGGATACGCAGTATTTT CASSAQRLRDTQYF
TRBJ1-4 - TRBV9 14 - TGTGCCAGCGGACCGGGGGGGCGTCGTGAAAAACTGTTTTTT CASGPGGRREKLFF
TRBJ2-5 few TRBV2 13 TRBD2 TGTGCCAGCAGAGCGGGGGGGCCCGGGACCCAGTACTTC CASRAGGPGTQYF
TRBJ2-7 - TRBV4-2 16 TRBD2 TGTGCCAGCAGCCAAGATATAGCGGGAGAGGTGGGGGAGCAGTACTTC CASSQDIAGEVGEQYF